This T cell receptor beta chain was captured by sequencing in a study of T cell responses to AZD1222 COVID-19 vaccine. Study results and caveats: Among the donors, most were white British and more were female, and clonal diversity was possibly underestimated.

Worth noting for this clone: Its target is unknown.

Sequenced by immunoSEQ multiplex PCR; TCRdb stores in-frame clones only, minus some. The sample has 70,000 to 90,000 clones, around nine tenths seen once. This clonotype was sampled from an adult in good health. The sequenced sample was peripheral blood, obtained on day 0 of AZD1222 vaccination.

The CDR3 DNA reads as TGTGCCAGCTCACCAGGGCGGGGGAACAATGAGCAGTTCTTC. Translation: CASSPGRGNNEQFF. The chain employs TRBV18 and TRBJ2-1; 7 bases are shared with TRBD2. CDR1 is KGHSH, CDR2 LQKENI, per germline. V trimming: 2 bases; J trimming: 5 bases; junction bases outside the gene matches: 3. The CDR3 is 14 residues long.